These 21 T cell receptor beta chains were all obtained from the same sample, sequenced in a study of T cells in tuberculosis. Measured with immunoSEQ multiplex PCR; TCRdb has only the in-frame clones, and not every one. The top ten clones hold about 8.6% of a sample with about 24,000 clones, around 95% of them seen once. Sequencing input: PBMCs. The receptors come from a donor aged 10-29 years with latent tuberculosis or without tuberculosis infection.

V gene TRBV4-1 combines with J gene TRBJ2-3; TRBD1 is a possible D gene (6 bases). CDR3 length equals 14 residues. The germline CDR1 and CDR2 sequences are MGHRA and YSYEKL. V dropped 8 bases and J dropped 3 bases, with 15 bases sitting between them. CDR3 region: CASASTGGTDTQYF. The CDR3 bases are TGCGCCAGCGCCTCGACAGGTGGGACAGATACGCAGTATTTT.

This rearrangement joins TRBV19 to TRBJ2-1, with 8 bases matching TRBD1. This CDR3 contains 14 residues. The junction had 4 bases not matched to a gene; V was cut back by 7 bases and J by 2 bases. Per the germline V gene, CDR1 is LNHDA and CDR2 is SQIVND (reference sequence). CDR3 in amino acids: CASTPGQAYNEQFF. CDR3 DNA sequence: TGTGCCAGTACACCGGGACAGGCCTACAATGAGCAGTTCTTC.

This sequence joins TRBV6-1 and TRBJ1-6; D is perhaps TRBD1 (5 bases). CDR3 length equals 13 residues. Germline CDR1 reads MNHNS; CDR2 reads SASEGT. The V end lost 4 bases, the J end lost 8 bases, and 9 bases lay between the germline ends. CDR3: CASSALGHSPLHF. The CDR3 nucleotides read TGTGCCAGCAGTGCACTGGGGCATTCACCCCTCCACTTT.

The chain is built from TRBV30 and TRBJ1-2; 9 bases fit TRBD1. CDR3 length: 14 amino acids. Germline CDR1 and CDR2: GTSNPN and SVGIG (reference sequence). V shed 4 bases and J 4 bases; nucleotides not matched to a gene: 7. The CDR3 sequence: CAWKNRDRVYGYTF. CDR3 coding DNA: TGTGCCTGGAAAAATAGGGACAGGGTCTATGGCTACACCTTC. The variable domain in full, with the rest retrieved from reference TRBV30 and TRBJ1-2, is SQTIHQWPATLVQPVGSPLSLECTVEGTSNPNLYWYRQAAGRGLQLLFYSVGIGQISSEVPQNLSASRPQDRQFILSSKKLLLSDSGFYLCAWKNRDRVYGYTFGSGTRLTVV.

The count of this clone is one. The CDR3 DNA sequence: TGTGCCTGGAGCGGACAGAAAGGCTACACCTTC. Translation gives CAWSGQKGYTF. J is TRBJ1-2 and V is TRBV30; possibly TRBD1 for D (6 bases). Germline V CDR1 and CDR2: GTSNPN, SVGIG (reference sequence). V lost 3 bases to trimming and J lost 8 bases, with 10 bases between them. CDR3 length equals 11 residues.

V is TRBV7-2 and J is TRBJ1-1; TRBD1 might be the D (5 bases). Germline V lookup: CDR1 SGHTA, CDR2 FQGNSA. The V end lost 0 bases, the J end lost 3 bases, and 11 bases lay between the germline ends. The CDR3 totals 15 residues. CDR3 loop: CASSLAVVGDTEAFF. The CDR3, as DNA: TGTGCCAGCAGCTTAGCTGTTGTAGGGGACACTGAAGCTTTCTTT.

The rearrangement joins TRBV5-6 to TRBJ1-1, with D possibly being TRBD1 (5 bases). V was pared by 4 bases and J by 3 bases, with 16 bases between. Germline CDR1 reads SGHDT; CDR2 reads YYEEEE. The CDR3 consists of 15 residues. The CDR3 sequence: CASSPRSLTDTEAFF. In DNA, the CDR3 is TGTGCCAGCAGCCCACGGAGCCTGACAGACACTGAAGCTTTCTTT. The variable domain in full, with the rest retrieved from reference TRBV5-6 and TRBJ1-1, is DAGVTQSPTHLIKTRGQQVTLRCSPKSGHDTVSWYQQALGQGPQFIFQYYEEEERQRGNFPDRFSGHQFPNYSSELNVNALLLGDSALYLCASSPRSLTDTEAFFGQGTRLTVV.

The CDR3 sequence is CASSVGGGYTF. For the CDR3, the DNA is TGTGCCAGCAGTGTGGGGGGTGGCTACACCTTC. This rearrangement joins TRBV2 to TRBJ1-2; maybe TRBD1 (5 bases). The length of the CDR3 is 11 residues. Trimming pared 4 bases from V and 7 bases from J, leaving 7 bases between. Germline CDR1 reads SNHLY; CDR2 reads FYNNEI.

V and J are TRBV5-1 and TRBJ2-2, with D perhaps matching TRBD2 (5 bases). This CDR3 spans 14 amino acids. Germline-derived CDR1 and CDR2 are SGHRS and YFSETQ. The V end lost 0 bases, the J end lost 7 bases, and 10 bases lay between the germline ends. CDR3 nucleotides: TGCGCCAGCAGCTTGGCAACGGCGGGCGGGGAGCTGTTTTTT. This encodes CASSLATAGGELFF.

V and J are TRBV4-2 and TRBJ2-4; D is perhaps TRBD1 (6 bases). Germline V gives CDR1 LGHNA, CDR2 YNFKEQ. This CDR3 spans 18 amino acids. V lost 0 bases and J lost 0, with 15 bases in between. CDR3 amino acids: CASSQDARQVLAKNIQYF. In nucleotides, the CDR3 is TGTGCCAGCAGCCAAGATGCCCGACAGGTTCTAGCCAAAAACATTCAGTACTTC.

V is TRBV5-1 and J is TRBJ1-1; D not certain. Deletions cut 0 bases from V and 3 bases from J, with 9 bases between. The CDR3 covers 14 residues. Germline lookup yields CDR1 SGHRS and CDR2 YFSETQ. This CDR3 is CASSLELSDTEAFF. CDR3 nucleotide sequence: TGCGCCAGCAGCTTGGAGCTTTCCGACACTGAAGCTTTCTTT.

This chain joins TRBV30 and TRBJ1-5; 12 positions match TRBD1. Looked up from germline, CDR1 is GTSNPN and CDR2 is SVGIG (reference sequence). This CDR3 contains 16 residues. Unmatched junction bases numbered 5, after V lost 1 base and J lost 4 bases. CDR3 DNA sequence: TGTGCCTGGAGTGGGGGGACAGGGGGCTTGAATCAGCCCCAGCATTTT. This sequence encodes CAWSGGTGGLNQPQHF. The full variable domain, in which reference TRBV30 and TRBJ1-5 provide the parts outside the CDR3, is SQTIHQWPATLVQPVGSPLSLECTVEGTSNPNLYWYRQAAGRGLQLLFYSVGIGQISSEVPQNLSASRPQDRQFILSSKKLLLSDSGFYLCAWSGGTGGLNQPQHFGDGTRLSIL.

The rearrangement uses TRBV5-1 and TRBJ2-5; D remains unclear. Trimming stripped 0 bases from V and 5 bases from J, with 14 bases between. CDR3 length equals 15 residues. In germline, CDR1 is SGHRS, CDR2 YFSETQ. CDR3 bases: TGCGCCAGCAGCTTGGCCCTCTCTGAACGGGAGACCCAGTACTTC. Translation gives CASSLALSERETQYF.

This clone showed up just once. The junction shows a germline mismatch at one end, possibly a read error. The chain has TRBV11-2 and TRBJ2-5; 10 positions agree with TRBD1. The CDR3 loop spans 17 amino acids. Germline assignment: CDR1 SGHAT and CDR2 FQNNGV. The CDR3 nucleotides read TGTGCCAGCAGCCGCCGAACCGGGACAGGGGAATCGGAGATCCAGTACTTC. Protein: CASSRRTGTGESEIQYF.

The DNA for the CDR3 is TGCGCCAGCAGCTTGTTAACATCAGACACTGAAGCTTTCTTT. Protein sequence: CASSLLTSDTEAFF. This rearrangement joins TRBV5-1 to TRBJ1-1; D is unclear. CDR1 is SGHRS and CDR2 is YFSETQ in the germline V gene. Trimming took off 1 base at V and 3 bases at J, with 10 bases between the two ends. The CDR3 runs to 14 residues.

This sequence joins TRBV2 and TRBJ2-1, with a weak D call TRBD2 (5 bases). V gave up 7 bases and J gave up 3 bases, with 7 bases separating them. In germline, CDR1 is SNHLY, CDR2 FYNNEI. The CDR3 is 12 residues long. In DNA, the CDR3 is TGTGCCAGCACCGAGGGCTACAATGAGCAGTTCTTC. Translated: CASTEGYNEQFF.

The gene calls are TRBV5-1 and TRBJ1-4, with a tentative D call TRBD1 (6 bases). V lost 2 bases to trimming and J lost 4 bases, with 18 bases between them. CDR1 and CDR2 (germline): SGHRS, YFSETQ. CDR3 length: 17 residues. CDR3 sequence: CASSFGKSTGINEKLFF. DNA for the CDR3: TGCGCCAGCAGCTTTGGTAAATCGACAGGCATTAATGAAAAACTGTTTTTT. Full variable domain (missing parts from reference TRBV5-1 and TRBJ1-4): KAGVTQTPRYLIKTRGQQVTLSCSPISGHRSVSWYQQTPGQGLQFLFEYFSETQRNKGNFPGRFSGRQFSNSRSEMNVSTLELGDSALYLCASSFGKSTGINEKLFFGSGTQLSVL.

The chain recombines TRBV10-3 with TRBJ1-1; TRBD1 is a possible D gene (5 bases). Germline CDR1 is ENHRY and CDR2 is SYGVKD. This CDR3 region has 13 residues. V lost 7 bases and J lost 3, with 12 bases in between. CDR3 DNA: TGTGCCATCATGGAGGGGAGATACACTGAAGCTTTCTTT. Translating gives CAIMEGRYTEAFF.

The V gene is TRBV5-4, the J gene TRBJ1-2; TRBD1 is a possible D gene (6 bases). Germline-derived CDR1 and CDR2 are SGHNT and YYREEE (reference sequence). The CDR3 covers 14 residues. V was clipped by 4 bases and J by 2 bases, with 12 bases between them. CDR3 in DNA: TGTGCCAGCAGCCTCCGGGACATAAACTATGGCTACACCTTC. This translates into CASSLRDINYGYTF. The full variable domain, completed using reference TRBV5-4 and TRBJ1-2, is ETGVTQSPTHLIKTRGQQVTLRCSSQSGHNTVSWYQQALGQGPQFIFQYYREEENGRGNFPPRFSGLQFPNYSSELNVNALELDDSALYLCASSLRDINYGYTFGSGTRLTVV.

The chain employs TRBV27 and TRBJ2-7, with D hard to call. The V end was cut by 3 bases, the J end by 6 bases, with 15 bases between. The CDR3 extends over 14 amino acids. Per germline, CDR1 MNHEY and CDR2 SMNVEV (reference sequence). CDR3 sequence: CASSLANPLSEQYF. The CDR3 DNA reads as TGTGCCAGCAGTTTGGCCAATCCTCTTTCCGAGCAGTACTTC.

This clone was found a few times. The chain is built from TRBV12-5 and TRBJ2-7, with D maybe TRBD2 (6 bases). CDR1 and CDR2 (germline): LGHNT, FRNRAP. CDR3 length: 17 amino acids. V was trimmed by 6 bases and J by 0 bases, leaving 21 bases between them. The chain's CDR3 is CASGRRDWGENSYEQYF. CDR3 DNA: TGTGCTAGTGGCCGACGGGATTGGGGGGAAAACTCCTACGAGCAGTACTTC.